This record concerns one T cell receptor beta chain sequence. Antigen: not known. Germline loops: CDR1 LNHDA, CDR2 SQIVND (reference sequence). This CDR3 spans 13 amino acids. Using immunoSEQ multiplex PCR, the repertoire was profiled, and TCRdb retains in-frame clones only, with some absent. Here the sample spans 150,000 to 250,000 clones, approximately 82% being singletons. These data come from a study of cytomegalovirus exposure and HLA in healthy donors. Overall study findings and caveats: Subsequent analysis showed first-cohort TCR clusters tending to co-occur in some 110 validation repertoires. It was 160 or so TCR beta chains that were listed as cytomegalovirus-associated.

The V gene is TRBV19, the J gene TRBJ2-2, with D maybe TRBD2 (7 bases). The sample consisted of PBMCs. This clonotype was sampled from a woman in her thirties in good health and CMV-seropositive. The CDR3 spells CAGGVPNTGELFF. As DNA, the CDR3 is TGTGCAGGGGGGGTACCGAACACCGGGGAGCTGTTTTTT.